The 16 T cell receptor beta chains reported below all come from one sample, sequenced in a study of blood T cell repertoires in COVID-19. The protocol was immunoSEQ multiplex PCR, while the TCRdb copy is restricted to in-frame clones and leaves out a portion. The sample has a few hundred thousand clones; roughly 80% are singletons. What was sequenced was peripheral blood. These receptors were collected from a woman aged 45-65 years with active or convalescent COVID-19.

A single count supports this clone. This chain joins TRBV14 and TRBJ2-3; D not resolved. Looked up from germline, CDR1 is SGHDN and CDR2 is FVKESK. This CDR3 comprises 16 residues. Trimming took 3 bases from V and 0 from J, leaving 13 bases between them. The CDR3: CASSQGRWASTDTQYF. CDR3 sequence (DNA): TGTGCCAGCAGCCAGGGCAGGTGGGCTAGCACAGATACGCAGTATTTT.

The rearrangement uses TRBV19 and TRBJ2-1; 12 nucleotides match TRBD2. CDR3 length: 16 residues. V dropped 5 bases and J dropped 6; count of bases not matched to a gene: 8. Per the germline V gene, CDR1 is LNHDA and CDR2 is SQIVND (reference sequence). The chain's CDR3 is CASSLDPGLAGNEQFF. The CDR3 coding sequence is TGTGCCAGTAGTCTTGATCCGGGACTAGCGGGCAATGAGCAGTTCTTC.

This chain links TRBV27 with TRBJ2-1, with a possible D match to TRBD2 (7 bases). CDR1 is MNHEY, CDR2 SMNVEV, per germline (reference sequence). Trimming pared 4 bases from V and 7 bases from J, leaving 14 bases between. The CDR3 totals 14 residues. The CDR3, as DNA: TGTGCCAGCAGTTCAAGGACTAGGGGGAATGAGCAGTTCTTC. The encoded protein is CASSSRTRGNEQFF.

This chain uses TRBV2 with TRBJ1-1; D gene unclear. CDR3 size: 13 residues. V lost 5 bases and J lost 1, with 8 bases in between. Germline V gene sequence: CDR1 SNHLY, CDR2 FYNNEI. CDR3 region: CASSNTGNTEAFF. The DNA for the CDR3 is TGTGCCAGCAGTAACACGGGGAACACTGAAGCTTTCTTT.

V usage is TRBV27 and J usage is TRBJ2-2; 8 bases map to TRBD2. CDR3 length: 14 residues. The ends lost 8 bases at V and 5 bases at J; junction bases unmatched: 7. CDR1 is MNHEY, CDR2 SMNVEV, per germline (reference sequence). The CDR3 DNA reads as TGTGCCAGCTCGAAACGGGAGGGGACCGGGGAGCTGTTTTTT. The encoded protein is CASSKREGTGELFF.

CDR3 residues: CAISVSIHLTSGNNEQFF. For the CDR3, the DNA is TGTGCCATCAGTGTTTCGATACATTTAACTAGCGGGAACAATGAGCAGTTCTTC. The V call is TRBV10-3, the J call TRBJ2-1, with 10 nucleotides matching TRBD2. Germline-derived CDR1 and CDR2 are ENHRY and SYGVKD. V lost 4 bases and J lost 5; bases outside the gene matches: 14. The CDR3 runs 18 residues.

The genes are TRBV10-3 and TRBJ2-1; 7 bases match TRBD2. The germline CDR1 and CDR2 sequences are ENHRY and SYGVKD. Trimming at V came to 6 bases and at J to 2 bases, leaving 4 bases not matched to a gene. The CDR3 runs 14 residues. CDR3 protein: CAIRPGLTYNEQFF. CDR3 nucleotides: TGTGCCATCAGGCCGGGACTAACCTACAATGAGCAGTTCTTC.

J is TRBJ2-7 and V is TRBV18; D remains ambiguous. CDR3 size: 13 residues. CDR1 KGHSH and CDR2 LQKENI come from the germline V gene. V was clipped by 0 bases and J by 7 bases, with 10 bases between them. The CDR3, as DNA: TGTGCCAGCTCACCACCTAGCTCGGAGGAGCAGTACTTC. Translated, it gives CASSPPSSEEQYF.

This chain uses TRBV5-4 with TRBJ2-7, with 15 nucleotides matching TRBD2. The V segment lost 4 bases and the J segment 7 bases; nucleotides outside the gene matches: 9. Germline CDR1 is SGHNT and CDR2 is YYREEE (reference sequence). The CDR3 loop spans 16 amino acids. The CDR3 DNA reads as TGTGCCAGCAGCCCTGGGACTAGCGGGAGGACGGGGGAGCAGTACTTC. Encoded protein: CASSPGTSGRTGEQYF.

The V call is TRBV18, the J call TRBJ1-2; D is perhaps TRBD1 (6 bases). The V end was cut by 2 bases, the J end by 5 bases, with 15 bases between. Germline V lookup: CDR1 KGHSH, CDR2 LQKENI. The CDR3 consists of 15 residues. This CDR3 is CASSPGNRESYGYTF. DNA for the CDR3: TGTGCCAGCTCACCAGGGAACAGGGAATCTTATGGCTACACCTTC.

The chain links TRBV6-2 or TRBV6-3 to TRBJ2-2; 11 bases fit TRBD2. Germline V gene lookup returns CDR1 MNHEY and CDR2 SVGEGT. The CDR3 loop spans 17 amino acids. V shed 6 bases and J 0 bases; nucleotides not matched to a gene: 6. CDR3 residues: CASSPSSGRTNTGELFF. As DNA, the CDR3 is TGTGCCAGCAGCCCGTCTAGCGGGAGGACGAACACCGGGGAGCTGTTTTTT.

V is TRBV9 and J is TRBJ2-1; D uncertain. With 1 base removed from V and 3 bases from J, the gap between germline ends came to 11 bases. CDR1 and CDR2 from the germline V gene are SGDLS and YYNGEE. This CDR3 contains 15 residues. For the CDR3, the DNA is TGTGCCAGCAGCGTATCTGGCTTTAACTACAATGAGCAGTTCTTC. Its translation is CASSVSGFNYNEQFF.

The V and J genes are TRBV19 and TRBJ1-5; 8 bases match TRBD1. With V trimmed by 6 bases and J by 6 bases, 4 bases remained unmatched. Germline V CDR1 and CDR2: LNHDA, SQIVND (reference sequence). The CDR3 has 13 amino acids. CDR3 in DNA: TGTGCCAGTAGCAGGACAGGGAGTCAGCCCCAGCATTTT. Its protein product is CASSRTGSQPQHF.

The V call is TRBV27, the J call TRBJ1-1, with 9 positions matching TRBD1. The CDR3 sequence is 15 residues long. With V trimmed by 5 bases and J by 6 bases, 10 bases remained unmatched. The germline CDR1 and CDR2 sequences are MNHEY and SMNVEV (reference sequence). The CDR3 coding sequence is TGTGCCAGCAGTGTCCAACAGGGGGCTCACGCTGAAGCTTTCTTT. It is translated as CASSVQQGAHAEAFF.

The CDR3 spells CASSLGLAGSVRNNEQFF. The CDR3 nucleotides are TGTGCCAGCAGCTTAGGACTAGCGGGAAGTGTCCGTAACAATGAGCAGTTCTTC. The chain combines TRBV5-4 with TRBJ2-1, with 12 nucleotides matching TRBD2. The germline V gene encodes CDR1 SGHNT and CDR2 YYREEE (reference sequence). V trimming: 2 bases; J trimming: 5 bases; junction bases outside the gene matches: 11. The CDR3 runs 18 residues.

This clone was seen more than once but under ten times. The chain is built from TRBV30 and TRBJ1-5, with D possibly matching TRBD1 (6 bases). Per germline, CDR1 GTSNPN and CDR2 SVGIG (reference sequence). The V end lost 4 bases, the J end lost 2 bases, and 24 bases lay between the germline ends. CDR3 size: 18 residues. The DNA of the CDR3 is TGTGCCTGGAAAATGGGAGCCCGCGTGACAGGCCGCAATCAGCCCCAGCATTTT. The encoded protein is CAWKMGARVTGRNQPQHF.